Below are 24 T cell receptor beta chains sequenced from a single sample in a study of neurological immune-mediated disorders. TCRdb ran MiXCR on the 5' RACE reads and lists one entry per CDR3 protein. This table holds some 95,000 distinct CDR3 sequences, roughly 3.5% found once. Sequencing input: PBMCs. These receptors were collected from a woman between 18 and 30 years old with multiple sclerosis.

This clonotype appeared many times. The rearrangement uses TRBV5-1 and TRBJ2-7; the D is unclear. Germline CDR1 and CDR2: SGHRS and YFSETQ. This CDR3 is 14 amino acids long. V shed 4 bases and J shed 0 bases, with 11 bases lying between them. This CDR3 is CASSAWPSSYEQYF. The CDR3 DNA sequence: TGCGCCAGCAGCGCGTGGCCCAGCTCCTACGAGCAGTACTTC.

This clonotype has a count of ten or more. V gene TRBV5-1 combines with J gene TRBJ1-1; D is possibly TRBD1 (6 bases). V was shortened by 1 base and J by 3 bases, with 13 bases between the two germline ends. Germline assignment: CDR1 SGHRS and CDR2 YFSETQ. This CDR3 contains 15 residues. Written as DNA, the CDR3 is TGCGCCAGCAGCTTGTACAATAACAGGGACACTGAAGCTTTCTTT. Amino acid sequence: CASSLYNNRDTEAFF.

Many counts were recorded for this clonotype. The chain combines TRBV20-1 with TRBJ2-3; no clear D gene. V was cut by 3 bases and J by 3 bases, with 28 bases left in between. CDR3 length: 19 residues. Germline CDR1 DFQATT, CDR2 SNEGSKA (reference sequence). Written as DNA, the CDR3 is TGCAGTGCTAGTCCTCATGAGATGAGAAAAGGTCTGTGGACAGATACGCAGTATTTT. Its protein product is CSASPHEMRKGLWTDTQYF.

This clonotype showed up many times. The chain links TRBV5-1 to TRBJ1-1; no clear D. The length of the CDR3 is 14 residues. The ends were cut back, 4 bases at V and 1 base at J, with 11 bases in the middle. The V gene's germline CDR1 is SGHRS and CDR2 YFSETQ. In DNA, the CDR3 is TGCGCCAGCAGCGAGGGCCAGCCGAACACTGAAGCTTTCTTT. Its translation is CASSEGQPNTEAFF.

This clonotype occurred many times. V usage is TRBV3-1 and J usage is TRBJ1-2; D not resolved. Germline lookup yields CDR1 LGHDT and CDR2 YNNKEL (reference sequence). V was cut by 6 bases and J by 1 base, with 9 bases left in between. CDR3 length: 13 amino acids. As DNA, the CDR3 is TGTGCCAGCAGTTTGGTAGATAACTATGGCTACACCTTC. Translated, it gives CASSLVDNYGYTF.

In this sample, this clonotype turned up many times. The chain is built from TRBV6-1 and TRBJ1-1; 7 positions agree with TRBD1. Unmatched junction bases numbered 8, after V lost 6 bases and J lost 1 base. The CDR3 sequence is 15 residues long. Germline CDR1 is MNHNS and CDR2 is SASEGT. CDR3 amino acids: CASREPGQSNTEAFF. The CDR3 bases are TGTGCCAGCAGAGAACCGGGACAGTCGAACACTGAAGCTTTCTTT.

This clonotype showed up many times. One junction end disagrees with the germline gene, perhaps due to a read error. The gene calls are TRBV7-9 and TRBJ1-2; unclear D gene. The CDR3 runs 11 residues. CDR1 is SEHNR and CDR2 is FQNEAQ in the germline V gene (reference sequence). The CDR3 sequence: CASSARREEIF. The DNA of the CDR3 is TGTGCCAGCAGCGCGCGCCGGGAGGAGATCTTC.

Many counts were recorded for this clonotype. The chain employs TRBV20-1 and TRBJ1-2; tentative D call: TRBD1 (5 bases). The CDR3 totals 10 residues. Germline CDR1 and CDR2: DFQATT and SNEGSKA (reference sequence). V was trimmed by 2 bases and J by 12 bases, leaving 10 bases between them. The CDR3 DNA follows: TGCAGTGCTAGACTCAGGGAACACACCTTC. Translated, it gives CSARLREHTF.

At least ten counts were recorded for this clonotype. This sequence joins TRBV20-1 and TRBJ1-5, with a tentative D call TRBD1 (5 bases). The length of the CDR3 is 15 residues. Germline V gene sequence: CDR1 DFQATT, CDR2 SNEGSKA (reference sequence). V lost 1 base and J lost 7, with 17 bases in between. CDR3 protein: CSARAKGREGQPQHF. The CDR3 DNA sequence: TGCAGTGCTAGAGCCAAGGGGAGGGAGGGGCAGCCCCAGCATTTT.

Ten or more counts support this clonotype. The chain combines TRBV15 with TRBJ2-3, with 14 bases aligning to TRBD2. With 8 bases clipped from V and 0 bases from J, the junction kept 7 bases outside the gene matches. The germline CDR1 and CDR2 sequences are LNHNV and YYDKDF (reference sequence). The CDR3 loop spans 17 amino acids. The CDR3 DNA reads TGTGCCACCCCCGGGACTAGCGGGAGCCTTAGCACAGATACGCAGTATTTT. Its translation: CATPGTSGSLSTDTQYF.

This clonotype was found many times. The V and J genes are TRBV5-1 and TRBJ2-3; no firm D call. Looked up from germline, CDR1 is SGHRS and CDR2 is YFSETQ. The CDR3 extends over 14 amino acids. Between the trimmed V and J ends, which lost 3 bases and 2 bases, there was a span of 10 bases. CDR3 in DNA: TGCGCCAGCAGCTCCCGGACGCTCACAGATACGCAGTATTTT. Protein product: CASSSRTLTDTQYF.

By frequency in the sample, this clonotype is medium-sized. The chain couples TRBV27 to TRBJ1-2; no definite D call. CDR1 and CDR2 from the germline V gene are MNHEY and SMNVEV (reference sequence). The CDR3 loop spans 13 amino acids. The V end was cut by 3 bases, the J end by 6 bases, with 11 bases between. The CDR3 sequence: CASSFSKTNGYTF. DNA for the CDR3: TGTGCCAGCAGTTTTAGTAAGACCAATGGCTACACCTTC.

The V gene is TRBV7-9, the J gene TRBJ2-3, with a tentative D call TRBD2 (6 bases). The CDR3 has 18 amino acids. Germline CDR1 reads SEHNR; CDR2 reads FQNEAQ (reference sequence). V dropped 4 bases and J dropped 0 bases, with 20 bases sitting between them. The CDR3, as DNA: TGTGCCAGCAGCTCAAGGTGGGGGACTGTTACTAGCACAGATACGCAGTATTTT. It specifies CASSSRWGTVTSTDTQYF.

This clonotype was detected ten times or more. The genes are TRBV5-6 and TRBJ1-2; D not resolved. This CDR3 region has 15 residues. Trimming shortened V by 1 base and J by 0 bases, and 10 bases separated the two germline ends. CDR1 is SGHDT and CDR2 is YYEEEE in the germline V gene. CDR3 sequence: CASSLIAGANYGYTF. CDR3 DNA: TGTGCCAGCAGCTTGATAGCAGGAGCTAACTATGGCTACACCTTC.

This clonotype occurred many times. The genes are TRBV5-1 and TRBJ1-2; tentative D call: TRBD1 (6 bases). The CDR3 is 13 amino acids. Germline V gene lookup returns CDR1 SGHRS and CDR2 YFSETQ. V was trimmed by 3 bases and J by 7 bases, leaving 13 bases between them. DNA of the CDR3: TGCGCCAGCAGCTCGTTACAGGGATCTGGCTACACCTTC. Its protein product is CASSSLQGSGYTF.

The table lists this clonotype with many counts. This chain links TRBV7-8 with TRBJ2-3; no clear D gene. Trimming took off 3 bases at V and 4 bases at J, with 11 bases between the two ends. Germline V gives CDR1 SGHVS, CDR2 FQNEAQ. The length of the CDR3 is 14 residues. The CDR3 DNA follows: TGTGCCAGCAGCTTCAATGAGTTCTCAGATACGCAGTATTTT. This gives the protein CASSFNEFSDTQYF.

V and J are TRBV20-1 and TRBJ2-7, with D perhaps assigned TRBD1 or TRBD2 (5 bases each). The CDR3 is 11 residues long. CDR1 and CDR2 (germline): DFQATT, SNEGSKA (reference sequence). V was pared by 5 bases and J by 4 bases, with 9 bases between. CDR3 DNA: TGCAGTGCTGGGACGACTTACGAGCAGTACTTC. Translated, it gives CSAGTTYEQYF.

This clonotype was counted at least ten times. The chain joins TRBV5-1 to TRBJ2-2, with 8 bases identical to TRBD1. V was pared by 0 bases and J by 3 bases, with 4 bases of the junction left unmatched. The CDR3 has 16 amino acids. Germline loops: CDR1 SGHRS, CDR2 YFSETQ. Written as DNA, the CDR3 is TGCGCCAGCAGCTTGGCGGACAGGGTGGACACCGGGGAGCTGTTTTTT. As protein: CASSLADRVDTGELFF.

The rearrangement links TRBV20-1 to TRBJ2-1, with a tentative D call TRBD2 (5 bases). Germline CDR1 DFQATT, CDR2 SNEGSKA (reference sequence). The CDR3 is 13 amino acids. V shed 3 bases and J shed 10 bases, with 16 bases lying between them. CDR3 region: CSARTSDASEQFF. CDR3 in DNA: TGCAGTGCTAGGACCTCGGACGCTAGCGAGCAGTTCTTC.

This chain uses TRBV20-1 with TRBJ1-2; D remains ambiguous. This CDR3 comprises 12 residues. V dropped 6 bases and J dropped 8 bases, with 16 bases sitting between them. Germline CDR1 DFQATT, CDR2 SNEGSKA (reference sequence). The CDR3 region has the DNA TGCAGTGCCCCAAAAACCACGGGGGGCTACACCTTC. Translated, it gives CSAPKTTGGYTF.

This clonotype came up many times. The rearrangement joins TRBV7-9 to TRBJ1-2, with D perhaps TRBD1 (6 bases). The germline V and J ends were trimmed by 5 bases and 1 base, with 11 bases remaining between them. Germline V gene lookup returns CDR1 SEHNR and CDR2 FQNEAQ (reference sequence). CDR3 length: 14 residues. CDR3 in DNA: TGTGCCAGCAGCCGAGACAGGAATAACTATGGCTACACCTTC. It specifies CASSRDRNNYGYTF.

This clonotype was detected ten times or more. The chain's CDR3 is CSAQGARETQYF. CDR3 nucleotides: TGCAGTGCACAGGGGGCGAGGGAGACCCAGTACTTC. The J gene is TRBJ2-5, the V gene TRBV20-1; 9 bases align to TRBD1. The CDR3 contains 12 residues. The germline V gene has CDR1 DFQATT and CDR2 SNEGSKA (reference sequence). The V segment lost 6 bases and the J segment 5 bases; nucleotides outside the gene matches: 4.

This clonotype came up many times. The gene calls are TRBV20-1 and TRBJ2-1; tentative D call: TRBD1 (6 bases). The V gene lost 6 bases and the J gene lost 6 bases, with 6 bases spanning the gap. The CDR3 is made up of 10 amino acids. Germline CDR1 reads DFQATT; CDR2 reads SNEGSKA (reference sequence). The CDR3 DNA reads as TGCAGTGCAGGGGGCAATGAGCAGTTCTTC. Protein: CSAGGNEQFF.

This clonotype was observed at least ten times. The J gene is TRBJ2-3, the V gene TRBV5-6, with a weak D call TRBD1 (6 bases). The germline gives CDR1 SGHDT, CDR2 YYEEEE. V dropped 5 bases and J dropped 3 bases, with 13 bases sitting between them. The CDR3 has 14 amino acids. CDR3 in amino acids: CASSFLQGTDTQYF. The CDR3 nucleotides read TGTGCCAGCAGTTTTCTACAGGGAACAGATACGCAGTATTTT.